This T cell receptor (beta chain) was identified in a study of regulatory T cells in long-lasting Graves disease. Study in general: With positive TSH receptor antibodies and over 5 years of antithyroid drugs, Graves' disease was considered persistent. General study results and limits: Persistent Graves' patients showed a TCR diversity that was lower than that of newly diagnosed ones. Persistent disease was characterized by preferential usage of TRBV28, TRBJ1-2 and TRBJ2-5.

The time point denotes: persistent/refractory GD, antithyroid drugs over 5 years with positive TRAb. RNA from PBMCs was the source of the TCR library. To make TCR beta libraries, researchers used iRepertoire HTBI primers and Arm-PCR of CDR3 regions. Via MiXCR, TCRdb re-called the multiplex PCR reads, giving one row per CDR3 protein. The data contain approximately 470,000 distinct CDR3 sequences, around 20% of them singletons. Only a few counts were recorded for this clonotype. What it binds is unknown. The CDR3 has 15 amino acids. V was clipped by 5 bases and J by 4 bases; unmatched bases: 11. Germline lookup yields CDR1 SGHTA and CDR2 FQGNSA.

This chain joins TRBV7-2 and TRBJ2-7; 7 positions match TRBD2. This clonotype originated in a female donor with Graves disease. The starting material was peripheral blood mononuclear cells (PBMCs), obtained when the disease was refractory, from a patient treated with antithyroid drugs. The CDR3 loop reads CASSERAGVPYEQYF. The CDR3, as DNA: TGTGCCAGCAGCGAGAGGGCGGGAGTGCCGTACGAGCAGTACTTC. Using reference TRBV7-2 and TRBJ2-7 for the parts outside the CDR3, the full variable domain is GAGVSQSPSNKVTEKGKDVELRCDPISGHTALYWYRQSLGQGLEFLIYFQGNSAPDKSGLPSDRFSAERTGGSVSTLTIQRTQQEDSAVYLCASSERAGVPYEQYFGPGTRLTVT.